The clone carrying this TCR beta chain was seen only a few times. Its antigen is unidentified. This sample is drawn from a study of beta chain features in type 1 diabetes. Study background: Taken together, all samples contributed some 100 million examined sorted cells. Study-level points and caveats: Shortening of TCRB CDR3s, moderate but significant, appeared in all four CD4+ subsets of Type 1 diabetes patients. VDJ junctions from type 1 diabetes patients carried fewer insertions and larger deletions.

V gave up 3 bases and J gave up 8 bases; unmatched junction bases: 6. There are 14 residues in the CDR3. Germline V gene data show CDR1 as SGHAT and CDR2 as FQDESV (reference sequence). The authors reverse transcribed all of the isolated RNA, so sequencing captured expressed TCRB transcripts. Repertoires were generated with immunoSEQ multiplex PCR, while TCRdb's copy carries only in-frame clones and drops some. In the table there are about 370,000 clones, around 10% of which are singletons. This sequence joins TRBV11-1 and TRBJ2-1, with 8 nucleotides matching TRBD2. The sequencing input was central memory CD4+ T cells from blood. This sequence was found in a man aged 25 to 45 with type 1 diabetes. The DNA for the CDR3 is TGTGCCAGCAGCTTCTCCGCGGGAGGTTATGAGCAGTTCTTC. This sequence encodes CASSFSAGGYEQFF.